What follows describes a single T cell receptor (beta chain). This clonotype was seen only a few times. Its antigen specificity is not known. Per-nucleotide qualities are absent, and no much larger clonotype sits a single base away. Library method: RT-PCR. The sequencing machine was a NextSeq 550. TCRdb reanalyzed the raw reads on its own, using fastp at Q25 for trimming and MiXCR for clone calling, and kept in-frame beta chains. For every CDR3 protein sequence, its rows merge into one entry that carries the most common genes and DNA. The sample records about 230,000 distinct CDR3 sequences, approximately 14% of which are singletons. Roughly 10% of the sample is taken by the ten largest. CDR1 is given as SGHDT and CDR2 as YYEEEE, both from the germline V gene. From the cysteine through the phenylalanine, the CDR3 covers 13 amino acids. Of the read, only the CDR3 DNA is kept; its 39 bases are in frame from base 1. Trimming costs V 3 bases and J 9 bases, and their ends lie 13 bases apart.

This sample is drawn from a study of patients and donors after allogeneic stem cell transplantation (TCRdb year 2020). This TCR was recovered from a human donor who was either an allogeneic HSCT recipient or a stem cell or donor lymphocyte infusion donor (not recorded which). It is not recorded whose cells these are; they may come from a transplant donor. The specimen sequenced was blood, either unsorted or a sorted T cell fraction (not recorded which). In this chain, TRBV5-6 is recombined with TRBJ2-1; the D gene is perhaps TRBD2, on 5 matching bases. The DNA sequence is given as TGTGCCAGCAGCTATGATTCTAGCACTGAGCAGTTCTTC. This yields the protein CASSYDSSTEQFF.